One sample yielded the 25 T cell receptor beta chains listed below, sequenced in a study of T cell repertoires in cytomegalovirus infection (dated by TCRdb to between 2018 and 2021). The treatment or condition label on this specimen signifies: in vitro stimulation with specific CMV peptide epitopes to enrich CMV-specific T cells. The instrument given in TCRdb is Illumina HiSeq 1500. TCRdb redid the processing of the public reads, applying fastp at Q25 and MiXCR, and retained in-frame beta chains. Duplicate CDR3 protein sequences are folded into a single record with the most common DNA and genes. The sample includes tens of thousands of distinct CDR3 sequences, with approximately 45% observed a single time. Approximately 93% of the sample goes to the ten largest clones. Their target antigens are unknown. The sequences come from CD8+ T cells from cultured PBMCs, collected from culture after CMV antigen stimulation. These receptors came from a human donor in good health (CMV status not recorded). Some clones in this sample may be carry-over from other donors' samples.

This chain joins TRBV5-1 and TRBJ2-1, with 13 nucleotides matching TRBD2. This CDR3 has 17 residues. The V and J ends lost 5 bases and 3 bases, in that order; junction bases with no gene match: 8. Germline V gene lookup returns CDR1 SGHRS and CDR2 YFSETQ. The CDR3 DNA sequence: TGCGCCAGCAGGTTGAGACTAGCGGGAGGAATCTACAATGAGCAGTTCTTC. This gives the protein CASRLRLAGGIYNEQFF.

This rearrangement joins TRBV11-1 to TRBJ2-7; D might be TRBD1 (6 bases). CDR1 and CDR2 (germline): SGHAT, FQDESV (reference sequence). Between the trimmed V and J ends, which lost 5 bases and 3 bases, there was a span of 14 bases. This CDR3 comprises 14 residues. The CDR3 protein is CASSPLGHRYEQYF. CDR3 coding DNA: TGTGCCAGCAGCCCCCTGGGACATCGCTACGAGCAGTACTTC.

DNA for the CDR3: TGCAGTGCTAGAGGGCCGTTTTTGCCGGATGAAGGCATGAACACTGAAGCTTTCTTT. Protein: CSARGPFLPDEGMNTEAFF. The chain links TRBV20-1 to TRBJ1-1; D remains ambiguous. Germline V lookup: CDR1 DFQATT, CDR2 SNEGSKA (reference sequence). V was clipped by 1 base and J by 0 bases, with 24 bases between them. The length of the CDR3 is 19 residues.

The chain couples TRBV6-1 to TRBJ1-2, with a tentative D call TRBD1 (5 bases). V was clipped by 7 bases and J by 8 bases, with 14 bases between them. Germline V gives CDR1 MNHNS, CDR2 SASEGT. The CDR3 runs 12 residues. CDR3 bases: TGTGCCAGCACCGGGACCGCACCGGGCTACACCTTC. It is translated as CASTGTAPGYTF.

This clonotype was recorded once. The gene calls are TRBV6-2 or TRBV6-3 and TRBJ2-7, with 8 positions matching TRBD2. Looked up from germline, CDR1 is MNHEY and CDR2 is SVGEGT. This CDR3 spans 16 amino acids. The V and J ends lost 4 bases and 5 bases, in that order; junction bases with no gene match: 13. CDR3 amino acids: CASSSPGGGRRNEQYF. CDR3 nucleotide sequence: TGTGCCAGCAGTTCGCCGGGGGGCGGGAGGAGGAACGAGCAGTACTTC.

This chain links TRBV14 with TRBJ2-3, with a weak D call TRBD1 (5 bases). CDR1 SGHDN and CDR2 FVKESK come from the germline V gene. Between the trimmed V and J ends, which lost 0 bases and 7 bases, there was a span of 23 bases. This CDR3 is built from 18 residues. The CDR3 nucleotides are TGTGCCAGCAGCCAAGATCATCTGCCCACCAGGGAAGCGTATACGCAGTATTTT. This sequence encodes CASSQDHLPTREAYTQYF.

The DNA of the CDR3 is TGCGCCAGCAGCCAAGAAGGCGCTAGCGGGATCAGAAGTAGCTCCTACAATGAGCAGTTCTTC. It encodes CASSQEGASGIRSSSYNEQFF. V usage is TRBV4-1 and J usage is TRBJ2-1; 9 bases are shared with TRBD2. Trimming removed 0 bases from V and 0 bases from J; junction bases left unmatched: 15. CDR1 MGHRA and CDR2 YSYEKL come from the germline V gene. The length of the CDR3 is 21 residues.

The V call is TRBV30, the J call TRBJ1-2, with D perhaps TRBD1 (6 bases). Trimming left V 1 base short and J 3 bases short, with 12 bases between. CDR1 is GTSNPN, CDR2 SVGIG, per germline (reference sequence). This CDR3 is 14 amino acids long. CDR3 bases: TGTGCCTGGAGTGAGCCACAGGGTCACTATGGCTACACCTTC. Translating it yields CAWSEPQGHYGYTF.

The gene calls are TRBV27 and TRBJ2-7; the D gene is possibly TRBD2 (6 bases). Germline lookup yields CDR1 MNHEY and CDR2 SMNVEV (reference sequence). There are 16 residues in the CDR3. The V end was cut by 3 bases, the J end by 1 base, with 16 bases between. Here the CDR3 DNA reads TGTGCCAGCAGTTTCTCCACGGGGGAGAGTTCCTACGAGCAGTACTTC. Its translation is CASSFSTGESSYEQYF.

The chain couples TRBV4-2 to TRBJ1-1; 9 bases fit TRBD1. The CDR3 runs to 14 residues. The germline V gene has CDR1 LGHNA and CDR2 YNFKEQ. Losses at the gene ends were 4 bases for V and 4 bases for J; bases not matched to a gene: 4. CDR3 nucleotides: TGTGCCAGCAGCCTTACAGGGGGCGTCACTGAAGCTTTCTTT. Protein: CASSLTGGVTEAFF.

The rearrangement links TRBV7-8 to TRBJ2-5; 9 positions agree with TRBD1. CDR3 length equals 17 residues. Unmatched junction bases numbered 12, after V lost 5 bases and J lost 2 bases. The V gene's germline CDR1 is SGHVS and CDR2 FQNEAQ. DNA for the CDR3: TGTGCCAGCAGCGGAATCCCCGGGACAGGGAATCAAGAGACCCAGTACTTC. This translates into CASSGIPGTGNQETQYF.

J is TRBJ1-2 and V is TRBV6-6, with 9 bases fitting TRBD1. CDR3 length equals 13 residues. V gave up 2 bases and J gave up 8 bases; unmatched junction bases: 3. Germline loops: CDR1 MNHNY, CDR2 SVGAGI (reference sequence). For the CDR3, the DNA is TGTGCCAGCAGTTACACGGGACAGGGAGGCTACACCTTC. It translates to CASSYTGQGGYTF.

V is TRBV4-2 and J is TRBJ2-1; possible D gene TRBD1, 5 bases. CDR3 length: 15 residues. Deletions cut 6 bases from V and 6 bases from J, with 18 bases between. From germline, CDR1 is LGHNA and CDR2 YNFKEQ. In DNA, the CDR3 is TGTGCCAGCAGAACTGTAAGCACAGGCTCCAATGAGCAGTTCTTC. Residues: CASRTVSTGSNEQFF.

This clonotype was counted only a few times. V is TRBV5-4 and J is TRBJ2-1; D gene uncertain. The CDR3 covers 16 residues. V lost 5 bases to trimming and J lost 3 bases, with 18 bases between them. The germline CDR1 and CDR2 sequences are SGHNT and YYREEE (reference sequence). CDR3 nucleotide sequence: TGTGCCAGCAGTTCACCCCACGGGTTGCTCTACAATGAGCAGTTCTTC. This codes for CASSSPHGLLYNEQFF.

This clonotype was seen a few times. The chain links TRBV7-7 to TRBJ2-2, with D unresolved. Trimming removed 4 bases from V and 3 bases from J, with 15 bases in between. This CDR3 has 16 amino acids. Germline V CDR1 and CDR2: SSHAT, FNYEAQ (reference sequence). The CDR3 coding sequence is TGTGCCAGCAGCTCGCTACGGGCCCTCGACACCGGGGAGCTGTTTTTT. Residues: CASSSLRALDTGELFF.

This clonotype appeared a few times. CDR3 sequence (DNA): TGTGCCAGCAGCTTCGGCGGGATTGGTAAAGATACGCAGTATTTT. Its translation: CASSFGGIGKDTQYF. This chain connects TRBV11-2 to TRBJ2-3, with D maybe TRBD2 (6 bases). CDR3 length equals 15 residues. Trimming took 3 bases from V and 5 from J, leaving 15 bases between them. Germline-derived CDR1 and CDR2 are SGHAT and FQNNGV.

This clonotype has at least ten counts. V gene TRBV7-6 combines with J gene TRBJ1-2; tentatively, D is TRBD1 (6 bases). The CDR3 has 15 residues. V lost 4 bases, J lost 7 bases, and 19 bases lay in between. CDR1 and CDR2 from the germline V gene are SGHVS and FNYEAQ. The CDR3 is CASSSGGGSAGGYTF. CDR3 nucleotides: TGTGCCAGCAGCTCAGGAGGGGGTTCGGCCGGTGGCTACACCTTC.

The gene calls are TRBV7-8 and TRBJ2-5; the D gene could be TRBD1 or TRBD2 (6 bases each). CDR3 length: 15 amino acids. Between the trimmed V and J ends, which lost 5 bases and 0 bases, there was a span of 13 bases. Germline CDR1 is SGHVS and CDR2 is FQNEAQ. CDR3 in DNA: TGTGCCAGCAGCCTATCGGGGGCGCACCAAGAGACCCAGTACTTC. Protein sequence: CASSLSGAHQETQYF.

V usage is TRBV7-8 and J usage is TRBJ2-5; D ambiguous. The CDR3 consists of 13 residues. The germline V gene encodes CDR1 SGHVS and CDR2 FQNEAQ. V lost 2 bases and J lost 2, with 6 bases in between. CDR3 sequence (DNA): TGTGCCAGCAGCTTAAACACACAAGAGACCCAGTACTTC. It codes for CASSLNTQETQYF. The whole variable domain, remainder taken from reference TRBV7-8 and TRBJ2-5, is GAGVSQSPRYKVAKRGQDVALRCDPISGHVSLFWYQQALGQGPEFLTYFQNEAQLDKSGLPSDRFFAERPEGSVSTLKIQRTQQEDSAVYLCASSLNTQETQYFGPGTRLLVL.

This clonotype was picked up a small number of times. CDR3 sequence: CASSPGTGGYTF. In DNA, the CDR3 is TGTGCCAGCAGTCCCGGGACAGGGGGCTACACCTTC. This chain connects TRBV6-2 or TRBV6-3 to TRBJ1-2; TRBD1 matches at 9 bases. This CDR3 is 12 amino acids long. Trimming removed 5 bases from V and 8 bases from J; junction bases left unmatched: 3. Germline CDR1 and CDR2: MNHEY and SVGEGT.

The chain links TRBV15 to TRBJ2-1; TRBD2 is a possible D gene (5 bases). V lost 3 bases and J 4 bases, leaving 19 bases between the germline ends. This CDR3 has 17 residues. CDR1 is LNHNV and CDR2 is YYDKDF in the germline V gene (reference sequence). As DNA, the CDR3 is TGTGCCACCAGCAGCTACCCGGACTCCCCCTGGTACAATGAGCAGTTCTTC. Residues: CATSSYPDSPWYNEQFF.

V gene TRBV7-3 combines with J gene TRBJ2-3; 9 nucleotides match TRBD2. With 8 bases clipped from V and 6 bases from J, the junction kept 12 bases outside the gene matches. The CDR3 runs 15 residues. Germline V CDR1 and CDR2: SGHTA, FQGTGA. CDR3 protein: CASSLGGRDEDTQYF. The CDR3 bases are TGTGCCAGCTCGCTCGGCGGGAGGGACGAGGATACGCAGTATTTT.

The chain links TRBV28 to TRBJ2-3, with 8 bases aligning to TRBD1. Trimming removed 6 bases from V and 1 base from J; junction bases left unmatched: 3. This CDR3 has 14 amino acids. The germline V gene encodes CDR1 MDHEN and CDR2 SYDVKM. DNA of the CDR3: TGTGCCAGCAGCACGGGACAGGGCACAGATACGCAGTATTTT. Encoded protein: CASSTGQGTDTQYF.

This rearrangement joins TRBV6-1 to TRBJ1-5; 7 bases match TRBD1. The DNA end favors TRBJ2-3, so the J call may be wrong. Germline CDR1 reads MNHNS; CDR2 reads SASEGT. This CDR3 contains 14 residues. The CDR3 spells CASSRGQTGEPQYF. CDR3 DNA sequence: TGTGCCAGCAGCAGGGGACAGACTGGTGAGCCGCAGTATTTT.

In its sample, this clonotype was seen a few times. V gene TRBV7-3 combines with J gene TRBJ2-3; D is ambiguous. The germline V gene has CDR1 SGHTA and CDR2 FQGTGA. Trimming removed 1 base from V and 5 bases from J, with 7 bases in between. There are 13 residues in the CDR3. The CDR3 region has the DNA TGTGCCAGCAGCTTAATGTTGCAAGATACGCAGTATTTT. This sequence encodes CASSLMLQDTQYF.